This T cell receptor (beta chain) was recorded in a study of T cell responses to AZD1222 COVID-19 vaccine. Sequencing was performed with immunoSEQ multiplex PCR; in TCRdb, only in-frame clones are kept and a portion is missing. This table holds roughly 150,000 clones, 80% to 95% found once. Germline loops: CDR1 MNHEY, CDR2 SVGAGI. The V segment lost 7 bases and the J segment 4 bases; nucleotides outside the gene matches: 6. CDR3 size: 14 residues. Sequenced material: peripheral blood, taken on day 0 of AZD1222 vaccination. The clonotype was recovered from an adult in good health. The rearrangement links TRBV6-5 to TRBJ1-3; 8 bases agree with TRBD1. The CDR3: CASKLTGVGNTIYF. DNA for the CDR3: TGTGCCAGCAAACTGACAGGGGTCGGAAACACCATATATTTT.